This is a list of T cell receptor beta chains from one sample in a study of regulatory T cells in long-lasting Graves disease. MiXCR was run by TCRdb on the multiplex PCR reads, yielding one entry per CDR3 protein. The sample contains 350,000 to 550,000 distinct CDR3 sequences, more than 12% of which appear only once. The same specimen was also included in a second study, on T cells in Graves' hyperthyroidism and ophthalmopathy.

The source material was peripheral blood mononuclear cells (PBMCs), sampled at new diagnosis, from a patient treated with antithyroid drugs. All receptors come from a woman in her 30s with Graves disease. CDR3s include the opening cysteine and the closing phenylalanine or tryptophan. Fields, in order: clone size, V gene, D gene, J gene, CDR3 DNA, CDR3 protein. D genes are given only for firm matches. Expanded clones get a size class; other rows say once, few or many, or leave the size out.

.	TRBV18	TRBD2	TRBJ2-7	TGTGCCAGCACCCCGGAGGGACTAGCGGGAGTAGGGTCCGAGCAGTACTTC	CASTPEGLAGVGSEQYF
.	TRBV19	.	TRBJ2-2	TGTGCCAGTAGTATGACCTCGATCGGGGAGCTGTTTTTT	CASSMTSIGELFF
.	TRBV11-3	TRBD1	TRBJ1-2	TGTGCCAGCAGCCCAAGGACAGGGAGGAGGTATGGCTACACCTTC	CASSPRTGRRYGYTF
.	TRBV27	TRBD2	TRBJ2-1	TGTGCCAGCAGTTTAATAGCTAGCGGCTACAATGAGCAGTTCTTC	CASSLIASGYNEQFF
many	TRBV13	.	TRBJ1-1	TGTGCCAGCAGCCCCGAGGAGAGGGACACTGAAGCTTTCTTT	CASSPEERDTEAFF
.	TRBV5-1	.	TRBJ2-7	TGCGCCAGCAGCTCTGGGACGCCAATCGCCCCTCGGGCCTACGAGCAGTACTTC	CASSSGTPIAPRAYEQYF
many	TRBV6-2/TRBV6-3	TRBD2	TRBJ2-1	TGTGCCAGCAGTTACTCGAGCGTCCTAGCGGGCAACAATGAGCAGTTCTTC	CASSYSSVLAGNNEQFF
.	TRBV13	.	TRBJ2-7	TGTGCCAGCAGCCCGACTTGGGACCCCAACGAGCAGTACTTC	CASSPTWDPNEQYF
.	TRBV18	TRBD1	TRBJ2-7	TGTGCCAGCTCACCAATTCAACCAGGGGGCGAGCAGTACTTC	CASSPIQPGGEQYF
few	TRBV20-1	.	TRBJ1-2	TGCAGTGCCCCCTCGTCGGTAGACTATGGCTACACCTTC	CSAPSSVDYGYTF
many	TRBV14	.	TRBJ2-1	TGTGCCAGCAGCCAACCCGGGCGTAAGCCCTGGAATGAGCAGTTCTTC	CASSQPGRKPWNEQFF
many	TRBV2	.	TRBJ2-1	TGTGCCAGCAGGACCCCCCCGGAGGATGAGCAGTTCTTC	CASRTPPEDEQFF
many	TRBV6-5	TRBD1	TRBJ2-7	TGTGCCAGCAGTTACTACCGGGACAGGGCTATCGCAAGACTCCTCGAGCAGTACTTC	CASSYYRDRAIARLLEQYF
many	TRBV27	.	TRBJ2-7	TGTGCCAGCAGTTTATCGATTACGGACATTACCTACGAGCAGTACTTC	CASSLSITDITYEQYF
many	TRBV30	.	TRBJ2-7	TGTGCCTGGAGAGCCCTCTACGAGCAGTACTTC	CAWRALYEQYF
.	TRBV5-6	.	TRBJ2-1	TGTGCCAGCAGATTCGGGGGTCTCTCCTACAATGAGCAGTTCTTC	CASRFGGLSYNEQFF
few	TRBV7-9	TRBD2	TRBJ2-5	TGTGCCAGCAGTAGCGGGAGGGAAGAGACCCAGTACTTC	CASSSGREETQYF
many	TRBV12-3/TRBV12-4	TRBD2	TRBJ2-7	TGTGCCAGCAGGATACTAGCGGGGCCCAGCTCCTACGAGCAGTACTTC	CASRILAGPSSYEQYF
few	TRBV9	.	TRBJ2-2	TGTGCCAGCAGCGTAGCTCCCGGGTCCAACACCGGGGAGCTGTTTTTT	CASSVAPGSNTGELFF
.	TRBV5-1	TRBD1	TRBJ2-7	TGCGCCAGCACCCCAATGGGGACAGGACCCTACGAGCAGTACTTC	CASTPMGTGPYEQYF